This TCR beta chain was identified during a study of PD-1 blockade in classical Hodgkin lymphoma (dated by TCRdb to between 2020 and 2021). Turning to the overall study: Nivolumab dosing was 3 mg/kg intravenously every 2 weeks, continuing until either disease progression or unacceptable toxicity. A peripheral blood immune signature of response to PD-1 blockade in classical Hodgkin lymphoma was defined using TCR beta sequencing and CyTOF.

The CDR3 covers 12 residues, taking in both the cysteine and the phenylalanine. Of the read, only the CDR3 DNA is kept; its 36 bases are in frame from base 1. V is pared back by 6 bases and J by 4 bases, with 7 bases lying between the germline termini. Reading the germline V gene gives CDR1 SNHLY and CDR2 FYNNEI. As concerns this clone: Its antigen is still unknown. No per-base quality is available; no much larger clone lies one base away.

What the study reported, not specific to this receptor: Lower diversity was observed in patients in whom nivolumab was started less than 1 year after ASCT, and these patients were excluded from later analyses so that confounding by immune reconstitution would be avoided. Trial patients with a complete response had baseline diversity similar to that of newly diagnosed patients, while partial responders and progressors had significantly lower diversity. Baseline TCR diversity was reported to be lower in newly diagnosed patients than in healthy donors, and even lower in relapsed/refractory patients. A significant rise by C4D1 was seen in CD4+ but not CD8+ TCR diversity (p=0.0027 vs p=0.16), with the rise being most apparent in complete responders (p=0.02). Only a single clinical trial cohort was studied, and what caused the repertoire differences, possibly disease activity or prior therapy, remained undefined.

The time point label, as the study defines it: cycle 1 day 1 (C1D1), immediately before nivolumab initiation. All trial patients had relapsed after autologous stem cell transplantation, with cohorts A, B and C differing in prior brentuximab vedotin exposure. A total of fewer than 65 patients with relapsed/refractory classical Hodgkin lymphoma made up the trial cohort, and each patient's best overall response was complete response, partial response or progressive disease. Trial patients were treated with single-agent nivolumab in the multi-cohort phase II CheckMate 205 trial. An independent review committee assessed best overall response using the 2007 International Working Group response criteria. Trial PBMCs were collected just before the start of nivolumab (C1D1) and during therapy at cycle 2 day 1 and cycle 4 day 1. Peripheral blood was collected in 8 mL Vacutainer Cell Preparation Tubes, from which PBMCs were isolated by centrifugation and then cryopreserved.

Genomic DNA was extracted with the Qiagen DNeasy kit from unsorted PBMCs and from negatively selected CD4+ and CD8+ fractions. TCR beta CDR3 regions were amplified by immunoSEQ multiplex PCR using primers annealing to V and J segments. Amplification bias was minimized using a synthetic immune receptor repertoire, and residual bias was removed computationally after sequencing. From the authors' description of their analysis: Repertoire diversity was quantified as the Shannon entropy index using custom Python scripts. Unsorted, CD4+ and CD8+ repertoires were analyzed separately, except in combined analyses where CD4+ and CD8+ sequences were merged in silico. Clonal expansion was defined as a frequency increase of at least 2-fold after treatment compared with C1D1, and clones undetected at baseline were assigned a pseudocount of 0.5. Singleton clones were defined as clones with 0 or 1 copy at C1D1, and non-singleton clones were defined as clones with 2 or more copies. By matching protein sequences in sorted samples from the same patient, clones expanded in unsorted samples were annotated as CD4+, CD8+ or unknown. Wilcoxon tests on paired samples were used to test changes in diversity from C1D1 to C4D1. Imported from immuneACCESS, the table was reduced by TCRdb to in-frame sequences with V and J called. These copies leave out some clones; in studies compared against another copy, an unresolved V gene accounts for under half, and the cause of the remainder is not known. V, J and clone size are those of that table, while D and trimming were read from the DNA. The sample data list 40,000 to 65,000 clones, and 81% of these were observed just once. The ten largest clones take up less than 20% of the sample.

Recombination connected TRBV2 to TRBJ1-3, with the D gene too uncertain to name. Here the sequenced sample was peripheral blood mononuclear cells (PBMCs), taken at baseline. This TCR was sampled from a human donor with classical Hodgkin lymphoma. The nucleotide sequence reads TGTGCCAGCAGCCCCCAGGGAAACACCATATATTTT. It specifies CASSPQGNTIYF.